This record looks at one TCR beta chain sequence and its context. Its target is not known. immunoSEQ v3.0 was run at survey level. Sequencing was performed with immunoSEQ multiplex PCR; in TCRdb, only in-frame clones are kept and a portion is missing. Of 18,000 or so clones listed, around 80% are singletons. Two or more post-ART PBMC samples, plus at least one pre-ART sample, were available for each donor. This entry comes from a study of long-term antiretroviral therapy in people with HIV. Study conclusions and caveats: When set beside controls, HIV repertoires had CDR3 length ranges that were narrower.

This CDR3 has 15 amino acids. V gave up 3 bases and J gave up 3 bases; unmatched junction bases: 7. Germline V gives CDR1 SGHTA, CDR2 FQGNSA. This sequence joins TRBV7-2 and TRBJ2-7; 8 nucleotides match TRBD2. This receptor was taken from a woman aged 40 to 50 with HIV. The specimen comprised unsorted PBMCs, sampled at the start of antiretroviral therapy, before treatment. The CDR3 DNA is TGTGCCAGCAGCTTCACGGGGGGGAAGAACTACGAGCAGTACTTC. Translated, it gives CASSFTGGKNYEQYF.